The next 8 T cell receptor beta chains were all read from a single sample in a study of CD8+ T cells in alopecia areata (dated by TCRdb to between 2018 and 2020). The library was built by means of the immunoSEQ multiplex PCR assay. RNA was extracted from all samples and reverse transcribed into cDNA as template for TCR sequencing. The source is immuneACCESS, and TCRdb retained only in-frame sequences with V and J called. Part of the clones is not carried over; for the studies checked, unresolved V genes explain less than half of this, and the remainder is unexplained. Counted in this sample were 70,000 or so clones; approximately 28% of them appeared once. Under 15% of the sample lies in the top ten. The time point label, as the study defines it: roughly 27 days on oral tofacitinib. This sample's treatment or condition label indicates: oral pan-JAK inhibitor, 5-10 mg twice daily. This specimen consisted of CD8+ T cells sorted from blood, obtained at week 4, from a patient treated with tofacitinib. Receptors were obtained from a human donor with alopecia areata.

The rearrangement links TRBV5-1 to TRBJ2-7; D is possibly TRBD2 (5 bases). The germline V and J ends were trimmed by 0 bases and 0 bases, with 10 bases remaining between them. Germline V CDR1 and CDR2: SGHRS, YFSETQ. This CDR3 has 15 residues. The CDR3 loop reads CASSLVPGSSYEQYF. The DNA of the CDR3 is TGCGCCAGCAGCTTGGTCCCGGGAAGCTCCTACGAGCAGTACTTC.

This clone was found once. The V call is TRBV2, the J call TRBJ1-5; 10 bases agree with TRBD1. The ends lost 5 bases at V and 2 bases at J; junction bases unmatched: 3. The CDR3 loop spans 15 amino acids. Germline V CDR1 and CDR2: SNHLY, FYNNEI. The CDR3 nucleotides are TGTGCCAGCAGTACCGGGACAGGGGGCAATCAGCCCCAGCATTTT. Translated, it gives CASSTGTGGNQPQHF.

The CDR3 region has the DNA TGCAGCGTTGGGCCGGGGAAAGCTTTCTTT. It codes for CSVGPGKAFF. The V and J genes are TRBV29-1 and TRBJ1-1; D gene uncertain. Trimming pared 4 bases from V and 9 bases from J, leaving 9 bases between. CDR3 length equals 10 residues. CDR1 is SQVTM, CDR2 ANQGSEA, per germline. The whole variable domain, filled in from reference TRBV29-1 and TRBJ1-1, reads SAVISQKPSRDICQRGTSLTIQCQVDSQVTMMFWYRQQPGQSLTLIATANQGSEATYESGFVIDKFPISRPNLTFSTLTVSNMSPEDSSIYLCSVGPGKAFFGQGTRLTVV.

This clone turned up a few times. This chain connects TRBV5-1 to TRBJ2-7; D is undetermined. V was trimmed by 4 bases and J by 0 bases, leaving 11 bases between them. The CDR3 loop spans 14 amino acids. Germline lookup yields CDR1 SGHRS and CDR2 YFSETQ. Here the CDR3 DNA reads TGCGCCAGCAGCCCCGAACTCCGCTCCTACGAGCAGTACTTC. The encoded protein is CASSPELRSYEQYF.

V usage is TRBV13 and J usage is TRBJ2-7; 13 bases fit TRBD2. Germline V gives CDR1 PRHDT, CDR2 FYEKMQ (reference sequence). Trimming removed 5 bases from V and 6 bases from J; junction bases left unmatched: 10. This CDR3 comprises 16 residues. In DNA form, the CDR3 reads TGTGCCAGCAGCGCCAGACTAGCGGGAGGCCTCTCCGAGCAGTACTTC. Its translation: CASSARLAGGLSEQYF.

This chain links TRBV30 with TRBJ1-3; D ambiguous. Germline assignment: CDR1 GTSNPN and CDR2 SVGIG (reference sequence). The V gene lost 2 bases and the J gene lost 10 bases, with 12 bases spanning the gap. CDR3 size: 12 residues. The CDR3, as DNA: TGTGCCTGGAGTAAAGATCCTCGGACCATATATTTT. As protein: CAWSKDPRTIYF.

The CDR3: CASSLSPGGINEQFF. In DNA, the CDR3 is TGTGCCAGCAGTTTATCGCCAGGAGGAATTAATGAGCAGTTCTTC. The chain has TRBV27 and TRBJ2-1; D is perhaps TRBD2 (5 bases). Trimming took 0 bases from V and 7 from J, leaving 13 bases between them. The germline V gene encodes CDR1 MNHEY and CDR2 SMNVEV (reference sequence). This CDR3 region has 15 residues.

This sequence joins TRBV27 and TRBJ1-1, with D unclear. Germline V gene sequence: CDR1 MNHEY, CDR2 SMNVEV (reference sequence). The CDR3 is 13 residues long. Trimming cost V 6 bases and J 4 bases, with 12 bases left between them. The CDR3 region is CASSAGSFTEAFF. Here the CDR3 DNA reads TGTGCCAGCAGCGCTGGGTCTTTCACTGAAGCTTTCTTT.